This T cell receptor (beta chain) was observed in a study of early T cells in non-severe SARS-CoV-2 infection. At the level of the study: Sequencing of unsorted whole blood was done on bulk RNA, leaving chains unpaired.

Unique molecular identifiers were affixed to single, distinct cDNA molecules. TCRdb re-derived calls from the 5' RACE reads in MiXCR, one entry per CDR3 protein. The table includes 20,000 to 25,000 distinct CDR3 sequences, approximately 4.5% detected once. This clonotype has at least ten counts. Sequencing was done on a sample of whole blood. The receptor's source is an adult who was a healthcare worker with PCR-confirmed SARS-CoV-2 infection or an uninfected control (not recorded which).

CDR3 bases: TGTGCCAGCAGCTTAGCACTAGCGGGCGTAACCCCAGGGAATGAGCAGTTCTTC. Translation: CASSLALAGVTPGNEQFF. V gene TRBV13 combines with J gene TRBJ2-1; TRBD2 matches at 9 bases. The length of the CDR3 is 18 residues. Germline CDR1 is PRHDT and CDR2 is FYEKMQ (reference sequence). V lost 1 base, J lost 7 bases, and 14 bases stayed unmatched.